Listed below are T cell receptor beta chains from one sample, sequenced in a study of identical twins. In TCRdb, the 5' RACE reads were re-called with MiXCR into one record per CDR3 protein. The sample consists of about 660,000 distinct CDR3 sequences, less than 10% of them appearing once. This sample was also put to use in a study of yellow fever vaccine responses in identical twins.

The sequenced sample was PBMCs. All receptors derive from a woman aged 18-30 years in good health. Each CDR3 is given with its conserved first and last residue. Fields, in order: V gene, J gene, D gene, clone size, CDR3 DNA, CDR3 protein. D genes are given only for firm matches. Not all rows give a size; the values are once, few, many and, for expanded clones, a class.

V: TRBV7-8
J: TRBJ2-7
D: .
size: many
DNA: TGTGCCAGCAGCTTAGAACAGATCTACGAGCAGTACTTC
CDR3: CASSLEQIYEQYF

V: TRBV6-1
J: TRBJ2-7
D: .
size: .
DNA: TGTGCCAGCATTGGAGACTACGCCTTCTCCTACGAACAGTACTTC
CDR3: CASIGDYAFSYEQYF

V: TRBV5-1
J: TRBJ2-1
D: TRBD2
size: few
DNA: TGCGCCAGCAGCGCTACTAGCGGGGGATCCTACAATGAGCAGTTCTTC
CDR3: CASSATSGGSYNEQFF

V: TRBV20-1
J: TRBJ2-7
D: .
size: few
DNA: TGCAGTGCACCAAGCTCTCCCCGACTGGAGCAGTACTTC
CDR3: CSAPSSPRLEQYF

V: TRBV7-9
J: TRBJ1-4
D: .
size: many
DNA: TGTGCCAGCAGCTTAGTCCGTCGGCAGAGTAATGAAAAACTGTTTTTT
CDR3: CASSLVRRQSNEKLFF

V: TRBV4-1
J: TRBJ2-1
D: TRBD2
size: .
DNA: TGCGCCAGCAGTCCCGGCCTACTAGCGGGAGGCCGACAGGAGCAGTTCTTC
CDR3: CASSPGLLAGGRQEQFF

V: TRBV4-3
J: TRBJ2-7
D: TRBD1
size: many
DNA: TGCGCCAGCAGCCAAAACCGGGACAGGGGTGGCGAGCAGTACTTC
CDR3: CASSQNRDRGGEQYF

V: TRBV12-3/TRBV12-4
J: TRBJ1-5
D: TRBD1
size: many
DNA: TGTGCCAGCAGTCGCGGGCGGACAGGGAATCAGCCCCAGCATTTT
CDR3: CASSRGRTGNQPQHF

V: TRBV5-1
J: TRBJ2-2
D: .
size: few
DNA: TGCGCCAGCAGCGGCGGAGAATGGGTCGCCGGGGAGCTGTTTTTT
CDR3: CASSGGEWVAGELFF

V: TRBV19
J: TRBJ1-5
D: .
size: .
DNA: TGTGCCAGTAGTAAAGGTCGGCAGACCAATCAGCCCCAGCATTTT
CDR3: CASSKGRQTNQPQHF

V: TRBV7-6
J: TRBJ2-5
D: .
size: few
DNA: TGTGCCAGCAGCTTGGTTTTAGAGTCCCAAGAGACCCAGTACTTC
CDR3: CASSLVLESQETQYF

V: TRBV20-1
J: TRBJ2-2
D: .
size: many
DNA: TGCAGTGCTAGGGACCCGGGGCGCGCGAACACCGGGGAGCTGTTTTTT
CDR3: CSARDPGRANTGELFF

V: TRBV6-2/TRBV6-3
J: TRBJ2-2
D: TRBD2
size: few
DNA: TGTGCCAGCAGTTACCCGGGACTAGCGGGAGTCACCGGGGAGCTGTTTTTT
CDR3: CASSYPGLAGVTGELFF

V: TRBV5-1
J: TRBJ2-3
D: TRBD1
size: few
DNA: TGCGCCAGCAGCGACGGTCCTTTCCGGGACAGGGCCCCAGATACGCAGTATTTT
CDR3: CASSDGPFRDRAPDTQYF

V: TRBV10-3
J: TRBJ1-4
D: .
size: .
DNA: TGTGCCTCGGGGACGGGGAAGGAGGGTGAAAAACTGTTTTTT
CDR3: CASGTGKEGEKLFF

V: TRBV27
J: TRBJ2-3
D: .
size: few
DNA: TGTGCCAGCAGTTTGTCGACTGTAGGAGATACGCAGTATTTT
CDR3: CASSLSTVGDTQYF

V: TRBV6-6
J: TRBJ2-7
D: .
size: .
DNA: TGTGCCAGCAGGGAGGCCCTCAGCTACGAGCAGTACTTC
CDR3: CASREALSYEQYF